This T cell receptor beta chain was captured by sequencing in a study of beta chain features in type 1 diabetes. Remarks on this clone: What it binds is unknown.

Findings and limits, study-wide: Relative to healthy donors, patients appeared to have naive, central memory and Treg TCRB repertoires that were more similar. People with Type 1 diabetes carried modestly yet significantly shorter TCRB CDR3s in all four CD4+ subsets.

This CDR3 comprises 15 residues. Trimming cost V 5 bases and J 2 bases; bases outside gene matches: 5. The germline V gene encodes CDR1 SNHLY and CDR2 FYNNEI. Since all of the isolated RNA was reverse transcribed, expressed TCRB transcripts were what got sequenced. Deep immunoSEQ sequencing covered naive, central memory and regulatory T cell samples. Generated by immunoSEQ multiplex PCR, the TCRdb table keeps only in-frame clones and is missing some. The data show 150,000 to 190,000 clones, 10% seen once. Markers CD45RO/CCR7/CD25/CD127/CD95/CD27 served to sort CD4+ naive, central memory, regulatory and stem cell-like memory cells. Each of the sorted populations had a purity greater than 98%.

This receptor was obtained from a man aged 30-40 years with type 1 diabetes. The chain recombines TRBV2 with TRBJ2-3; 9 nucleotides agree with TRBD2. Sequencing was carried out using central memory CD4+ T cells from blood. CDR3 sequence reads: CASSRGRGHTDTQYF. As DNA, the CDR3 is TGTGCCAGCAGTCGCGGGAGGGGGCACACAGATACGCAGTATTTT.